This T cell receptor beta chain was sequenced for a study of low-dose radiotherapy and immunotherapy resistance in tumors. Background on the study: Intravenous administration to patients comprised nivolumab at 240 mg every two weeks and ipilimumab at 1 mg/kg every six weeks.

First-strand cDNA used TRAV- and TRBV-specific primers, covering alpha and beta chains. TCR amplification used 20 to 25 PCR cycles, a constant-region primer and a V-primer adapter. The mRNA which had been isolated was amplified by in vitro transcription. TCRdb passed the reads through MiXCR, listing each CDR3 protein once. Found here are roughly 38,000 distinct CDR3 sequences, roughly 20% of them singletons; the top ten hold 9.2%. Time point denoted: after trial treatment. Noted treatment: LDRT plus nivolumab, ipilimumab, low-dose cyclophosphamide and aspirin (RACIN trial). The germline V gene has CDR1 ENHRY and CDR2 SYGVKD. Germline trimming cut 0 bases from V and 2 bases from J; bases unmatched to any gene: 5. The CDR3 runs 16 residues. This clonotype was observed a few times.

The J gene is TRBJ2-3, the V gene TRBV10-3, with 7 positions matching TRBD2. The sequencing used PBMCs, collected after low-dose radiotherapy plus immunotherapy. This sequence originates from a female donor with ovarian cancer. The CDR3: CAISESSGGLTDTQYF. The CDR3 region has the DNA TGTGCCATCAGTGAGTCATCGGGAGGCCTCACAGATACGCAGTATTTT.